This T cell receptor beta chain was obtained from a study of regulatory T cells in long-lasting Graves disease. From germline, CDR1 is KGHSH and CDR2 LQKENI. The V gene lost 6 bases and the J gene lost 4 bases, with 25 bases spanning the gap. The CDR3 length is 18 residues. Indicated time point: newly diagnosed GD, antithyroid drugs for less than 3 months. Isolated PBMC RNA provided the starting material for the TCR library. Arm-PCR with iRepertoire HTBI primers amplified the CDR3 regions for these TCR beta libraries. TCRdb redid the calling of the multiplex PCR reads with MiXCR, one entry per CDR3 protein. The repertoire holds some 220,000 distinct CDR3 sequences, with around 19% as singletons. In addition, the sample was reused for a study of T cells in Graves' hyperthyroidism and ophthalmopathy.

This sequence was found in a woman in her twenties or thirties with Graves disease. This specimen was peripheral blood mononuclear cells (PBMCs), taken at new diagnosis, from a patient treated with antithyroid drugs. The chain has TRBV18 and TRBJ2-1, with TRBD2 as a possible D gene (6 bases). The CDR3 is CASSLRAGNGGGYNEQFF. The CDR3 DNA follows: TGTGCCAGCTCCCTGCGGGCAGGGAATGGAGGAGGGTACAATGAGCAGTTCTTC.